The 21 T cell receptor beta chains listed next were all sequenced from one sample in a study of blood T cell repertoires in COVID-19. This table comes from immunoSEQ multiplex PCR, and its TCRdb copy is limited to in-frame clones, with some not included. The sample records some 87,000 clones, about 87% being singletons. The sequencing input was peripheral blood. All receptors derive from a human donor in a cohort sampled during active COVID-19.

The rearrangement uses TRBV7-9 and TRBJ2-7; D is unclear. V shed 3 bases and J shed 6 bases, with 9 bases lying between them. The germline gives CDR1 SEHNR, CDR2 FQNEAQ (reference sequence). CDR3 length equals 12 residues. This CDR3 reads CASSLPGTEQYF. CDR3 in DNA: TGTGCCAGCAGCTTGCCAGGTACCGAGCAGTACTTC.

This chain links TRBV4-3 with TRBJ2-1; D call uncertain. Germline V gene lookup returns CDR1 LGHNA and CDR2 YSLEER. The CDR3 sequence is 16 residues long. V was trimmed by 0 bases and J by 3 bases, leaving 12 bases between them. Here the CDR3 DNA reads TGCGCCAGCAGCCAAGATTTTCGGGTCAGCTACAATGAGCAGTTCTTC. This encodes CASSQDFRVSYNEQFF.

This clone appeared a single time. The rearrangement uses TRBV19 and TRBJ1-6; tentatively, D is TRBD1 (6 bases). V dropped 5 bases and J dropped 5 bases, with 19 bases sitting between them. Germline CDR1 and CDR2: LNHDA and SQIVND (reference sequence). This CDR3 has 17 amino acids. CDR3 coding DNA: TGTGCCAGTAGTTTGGGCACGGGGGGCCACCATAATTCACCCCTCCACTTT. Translation gives CASSLGTGGHHNSPLHF.

In this sample, this clone turned up a few times. The rearrangement links TRBV28 to TRBJ2-7; D might be TRBD1 (5 bases). Germline V gene lookup returns CDR1 MDHEN and CDR2 SYDVKM. The V end was cut by 0 bases, the J end by 6 bases, with 6 bases between. The CDR3 runs to 12 residues. In DNA, the CDR3 is TGTGCCAGCAGTTTATGGCAGGGCGAGCAGTACTTC. Protein: CASSLWQGEQYF.

The V and J genes are TRBV18 and TRBJ2-7; D is possibly TRBD1 (5 bases). This CDR3 has 12 amino acids. V shed 4 bases and J shed 5 bases, with 9 bases lying between them. From germline, CDR1 is KGHSH and CDR2 LQKENI. The CDR3 DNA reads TGTGCCAGCTCACTTCAGGGAAACGAGCAGTACTTC. Protein product: CASSLQGNEQYF.

The chain is built from TRBV30 and TRBJ2-7; D is perhaps TRBD2 (5 bases). V lost 4 bases, J lost 0 bases, and 13 bases lay in between. The germline CDR1 and CDR2 sequences are GTSNPN and SVGIG (reference sequence). This CDR3 has 14 residues. For the CDR3, the DNA is TGTGCCTGGACCGCGGGCAGGAGCTCCTACGAGCAGTACTTC. This gives the protein CAWTAGRSSYEQYF.

The rearrangement uses TRBV28 and TRBJ1-5; tentatively, D is TRBD1 (5 bases). This CDR3 has 13 residues. Trimming stripped 5 bases from V and 5 bases from J, with 10 bases between. From germline, CDR1 is MDHEN and CDR2 SYDVKM. In nucleotides, the CDR3 is TGTGCCAGCAGTACCCTCAGGGATCAGCCCCAGCATTTT. Amino acid sequence: CASSTLRDQPQHF.

V usage is TRBV27 and J usage is TRBJ2-3; 14 bases match TRBD2. The CDR3 is 17 residues long. V trimming: 4 bases; J trimming: 1 base; junction bases outside the gene matches: 4. The germline V gene encodes CDR1 MNHEY and CDR2 SMNVEV (reference sequence). CDR3 bases: TGTGCCAGCAGTTCAATGGGACTAGCGGGGGGCACAGATACGCAGTATTTT. This encodes CASSSMGLAGGTDTQYF.

The rearrangement joins TRBV5-1 to TRBJ2-5, with TRBD1 as a possible D gene (5 bases). V was pared by 4 bases and J by 1 base, with 8 bases between. The germline CDR1 and CDR2 sequences are SGHRS and YFSETQ. This CDR3 spans 13 amino acids. The CDR3 region has the DNA TGCGCCAGCAGCAGACAGAGCCAAGAGACCCAGTACTTC. This encodes CASSRQSQETQYF.

The rearrangement joins TRBV7-2 to TRBJ2-3; TRBD2 agrees at 13 bases. CDR1 SGHTA and CDR2 FQGNSA come from the germline V gene. CDR3 length: 18 residues. Trimming removed 5 bases from V and 0 bases from J; junction bases left unmatched: 8. The CDR3 coding sequence is TGTGCCAGCAGCCCTAGGGGACTAGCGGGGACTAGCACAGATACGCAGTATTTT. This codes for CASSPRGLAGTSTDTQYF.

The chain joins TRBV7-2 to TRBJ2-4; D perhaps matches TRBD1 (6 bases). The V end was cut by 4 bases, the J end by 5 bases, with 12 bases between. The CDR3 is 14 residues long. Germline CDR1 SGHTA, CDR2 FQGNSA. CDR3 sequence (DNA): TGTGCCAGCAGCTATACAGGGAGACAAAACATTCAGTACTTC. This gives the protein CASSYTGRQNIQYF.

This clone was found a few times. This chain uses TRBV28 with TRBJ1-1; TRBD1 aligns across 7 bases. The CDR3 spans 19 residues. V shed 6 bases and J 4 bases; nucleotides not matched to a gene: 23. Per germline, CDR1 MDHEN and CDR2 SYDVKM. The DNA of the CDR3 is TGTGCCAGCAGGGACTATAGTTCTCCGGTAGGGGGCCTGGGCACTGAAGCTTTCTTT. Amino acid sequence: CASRDYSSPVGGLGTEAFF. The entire variable domain, with the rest obtained from reference TRBV28 and TRBJ1-1, is as follows: DVKVTQSSRYLVKRTGEKVFLECVQDMDHENMFWYRQDPGLGLRLIYFSYDVKMKEKGDIPEGYSVSREKKERFSLILESASTNQTSMYLCASRDYSSPVGGLGTEAFFGQGTRLTVV.

The genes are TRBV9 and TRBJ2-2; no firm D call. Germline loops: CDR1 SGDLS, CDR2 YYNGEE. Trimming shortened V by 4 bases and J by 2 bases, and 3 bases separated the two germline ends. This CDR3 is 12 amino acids long. CDR3 residues: CASSSNTGELFF. CDR3 bases: TGTGCCAGCAGCTCAAACACCGGGGAGCTGTTTTTT.

The rearrangement joins TRBV5-8 to TRBJ1-6; D possibly corresponds to TRBD1 (5 bases). Germline V CDR1 and CDR2: SGHTS, YDEGEE. Deletions cut 0 bases from V and 8 bases from J, with 9 bases between. The CDR3 runs to 14 residues. The CDR3 reads CASSLEGEHSPLHF. In nucleotides, the CDR3 is TGTGCCAGCAGCTTGGAAGGGGAACATTCACCCCTCCACTTT.

This clone showed up just a few times. V usage is TRBV6-5 and J usage is TRBJ1-2; perhaps TRBD1 as D (6 bases). The germline V gene has CDR1 MNHEY and CDR2 SVGAGI. The V and J ends lost 7 bases and 8 bases respectively, with 23 bases between them. The CDR3 is 15 amino acids. The CDR3 region has the DNA TGTGCCAGCACGACAAATGGGGGGGCAAGGAGAGGCTACACCTTC. Translation: CASTTNGGARRGYTF.

The chain is built from TRBV7-3 and TRBJ1-1, with 7 bases matching TRBD1. The CDR3 spans 14 residues. Looked up from germline, CDR1 is SGHTA and CDR2 is FQGTGA. V shed 5 bases, J shed 1 base, and the junction held 4 bases outside the gene matches. CDR3 loop: CASSDRQGNTEAFF. In DNA, the CDR3 is TGTGCCAGCAGCGACAGACAGGGGAACACTGAAGCTTTCTTT.

This chain uses TRBV5-1 with TRBJ1-6; D call uncertain. There are 14 residues in the CDR3. Germline lookup yields CDR1 SGHRS and CDR2 YFSETQ. V was cut by 1 base and J by 5 bases, with 7 bases left in between. CDR3: CASSLKQNNSPLHF. As DNA, the CDR3 is TGCGCCAGCAGCTTGAAACAGAATAATTCACCCCTCCACTTT.

This chain connects TRBV15 to TRBJ1-1, with a possible D match to TRBD1 (5 bases). V gave up 1 base and J gave up 5 bases, with 14 bases separating them. Germline V gives CDR1 LNHNV, CDR2 YYDKDF (reference sequence). This CDR3 comprises 15 residues. The CDR3 DNA sequence: TGTGCCACCAGCAGAGTACGTAACAGGCCAACTGAAGCTTTCTTT. Translated: CATSRVRNRPTEAFF.

The chain carries TRBV27 and TRBJ1-6; 11 bases are shared with TRBD1. The CDR3 sequence is 14 residues long. Germline CDR1 MNHEY, CDR2 SMNVEV (reference sequence). The V and J ends lost 5 bases and 9 bases, in that order; junction bases with no gene match: 3. CDR3 coding DNA: TGTGCCAGCAGTCGGGACAGGGGGGTTTCACCCCTCCACTTT. As protein: CASSRDRGVSPLHF.

V and J are TRBV20-1 and TRBJ1-2, with 7 bases fitting TRBD1. This CDR3 region has 11 residues. Trimming at V came to 6 bases and at J to 14 bases, leaving 12 bases not matched to a gene. Germline V gives CDR1 DFQATT, CDR2 SNEGSKA (reference sequence). This CDR3 reads CSAKLRDSETF. CDR3 coding DNA: TGCAGTGCCAAGCTCCGGGACAGCGAAACCTTC.

This clone has more than one count but fewer than ten. The V gene is TRBV12-3 or TRBV12-4, the J gene TRBJ1-2; D is uncertain. V was cut by 4 bases and J by 8 bases, with 14 bases left in between. This CDR3 region has 13 residues. The CDR3 nucleotides are TGTGCCAGCAGTTATAGCCCGCTAAGGGGCTACACCTTC. Translation gives CASSYSPLRGYTF.